A selection of T cell receptor beta chains follows, all from one sample in a study of cytomegalovirus exposure and HLA in healthy donors. Sequenced by immunoSEQ multiplex PCR; TCRdb stores in-frame clones only, minus some. The table includes some 110,000 clones, roughly three quarters detected once. Sequencing input: PBMCs. The receptors shown here come from a man between 25 and 39 years old in good health and CMV-seronegative. Both conserved end residues are trimmed from each CDR3. Clone sizes are given selectively: once, few, many, or a class where the clone is expanded.

TRBV10-3	once	AISPTGPYEQY
TRBV7-3	NA	ASSLTGRGRVETQY
TRBV5-1	NA	ASSLGENEKLF
TRBV5-1	NA	ASSLAGRGDTQY
TRBV5-5	NA	ASSFTYRGHDQPQH
TRBV7-2	NA	ASSWGGQPQH
TRBV7-2	NA	ASSLTGGAVTEAF
TRBV5-1	few	ASSLEQGGVNTEAF
TRBV5-4	medium-sized	ASSLWGGSSGANVLT
TRBV7-9	NA	ASSLIQGGNSQY
TRBV9	NA	ASSVPLRGTNTGELF
TRBV28	NA	ASSLAGAVETQY
TRBV2	few	ASTEQGATNEKLF
TRBV11-1	NA	ASSPGGTYEQY
TRBV4-3	NA	ASSRGAGPNQPQH
TRBV14	NA	ASSQDPTGIPNTGELF
TRBV28	few	ASSISGSGANVLT